This T cell receptor beta chain appears in the sequencing data of a study of early T cells in non-severe SARS-CoV-2 infection. TCRdb analysed the 5' RACE reads with MiXCR anew, one entry per CDR3 protein. The data contain over 55,000 distinct CDR3 sequences, around 13% of them singletons. The CDR3 totals 12 residues. Trimming left V 7 bases short and J 7 bases short, with 17 bases between. Germline values: CDR1 SQVTM, CDR2 ANQGSEA. This clonotype was counted ten times or more. The sequencing sample was made of whole blood. The chain is built from TRBV29-1 and TRBJ2-7; D ambiguous. The source of this sequence is an adult who was a healthcare worker with PCR-confirmed SARS-CoV-2 infection or an uninfected control (not recorded which). DNA for the CDR3: TGCAGCGCCGGACGCGGTTTTGGGGAGCAGTACTTC. Translated: CSAGRGFGEQYF.